This T cell receptor (beta chain) was captured in a study of T cell changes during pregnancy in multiple sclerosis. Trimming cost V 5 bases and J 3 bases, with 10 bases left between them. Germline values: CDR1 MNHEY, CDR2 SVGAGI. This CDR3 has 13 amino acids. Sequenced by immunoSEQ multiplex PCR; TCRdb stores in-frame clones only, minus some. This sample has tens of thousands of clones, with about 93% found just once. The specimen comprised CD4+ T cells from peripheral blood mononuclear cells, sampled after pregnancy. The chain couples TRBV6-5 to TRBJ1-2; D remains ambiguous. This clonotype was sampled from a female donor with multiple sclerosis, enrolled in a pregnancy study. In DNA, the CDR3 is TGTGCCAGCAGTACCGGAGGGTACTATGGCTACACCTTC. It translates to CASSTGGYYGYTF.